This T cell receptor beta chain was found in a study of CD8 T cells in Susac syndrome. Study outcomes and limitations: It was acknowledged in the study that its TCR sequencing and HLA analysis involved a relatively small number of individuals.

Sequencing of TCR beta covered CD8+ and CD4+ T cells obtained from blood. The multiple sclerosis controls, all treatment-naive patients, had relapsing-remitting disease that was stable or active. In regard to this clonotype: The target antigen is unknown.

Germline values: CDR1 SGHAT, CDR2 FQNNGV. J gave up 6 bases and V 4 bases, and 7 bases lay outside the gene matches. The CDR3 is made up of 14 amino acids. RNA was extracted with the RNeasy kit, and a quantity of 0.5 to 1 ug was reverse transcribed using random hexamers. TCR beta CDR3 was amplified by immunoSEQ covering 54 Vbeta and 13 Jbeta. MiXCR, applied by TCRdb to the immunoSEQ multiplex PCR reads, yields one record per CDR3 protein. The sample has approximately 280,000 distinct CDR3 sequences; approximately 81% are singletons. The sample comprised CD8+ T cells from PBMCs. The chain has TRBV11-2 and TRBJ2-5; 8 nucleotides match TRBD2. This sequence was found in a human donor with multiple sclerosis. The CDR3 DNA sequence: TGTGCCAGCAGCTCCCACGGACTAGCAAAGACCCAGTACTTC. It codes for CASSSHGLAKTQYF.